The TCR beta chain under discussion was sequenced for a study of T cells in Graves' hyperthyroidism and ophthalmopathy. About the study: Staff took peripheral blood when the initial diagnosis was made, before any treatment began.

Authors of the study amplified TCR beta CDR3 regions from RNA transcripts. The TCR CDR3 first-round RT-PCR relied on the HTBI primer set. One entry per CDR3 protein, called by TCRdb with MiXCR from the multiplex PCR reads. The data show over 500,000 distinct CDR3 sequences, with about 15% seen just once and about 31% held by the top ten. Study findings and constraints: The majority of expanded thyroid clonotypes above 0.001 also appeared in blood. The authors' 13 V-J model separated ophthalmopathy from stable hyperthyroidism.

This clonotype occurred a few times. The antigen remains unidentified. Source material: blood. The receptor's source is a woman aged 30 to 39 with Graves' ophthalmopathy.

As DNA, the CDR3 is TGTGCCAGCAGCTTAGTAGGGGGGTCAGGAACCGGGGAGCTGTTTTTT. This codes for CASSLVGGSGTGELFF. The genes are TRBV7-3 and TRBJ2-2; D possibly uses TRBD1 or TRBD2 (6 bases each). CDR1 and CDR2 from the germline V gene are SGHTA and FQGTGA. Trimming shortened V by 2 bases and J by 5 bases, and 15 bases separated the two germline ends. The length of the CDR3 is 16 residues.